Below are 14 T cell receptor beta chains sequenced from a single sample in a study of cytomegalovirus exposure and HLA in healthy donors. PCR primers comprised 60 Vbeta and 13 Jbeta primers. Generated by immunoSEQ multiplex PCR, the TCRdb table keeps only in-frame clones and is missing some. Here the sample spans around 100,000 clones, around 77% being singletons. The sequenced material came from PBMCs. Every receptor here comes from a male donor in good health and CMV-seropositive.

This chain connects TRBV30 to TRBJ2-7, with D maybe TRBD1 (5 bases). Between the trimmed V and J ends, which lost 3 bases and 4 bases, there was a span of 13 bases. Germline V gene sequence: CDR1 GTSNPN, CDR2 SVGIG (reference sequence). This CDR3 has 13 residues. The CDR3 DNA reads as TGTGCCTGGAGGGGAAGGGGCCCTTACGAGCAGTACTTC. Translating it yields CAWRGRGPYEQYF.

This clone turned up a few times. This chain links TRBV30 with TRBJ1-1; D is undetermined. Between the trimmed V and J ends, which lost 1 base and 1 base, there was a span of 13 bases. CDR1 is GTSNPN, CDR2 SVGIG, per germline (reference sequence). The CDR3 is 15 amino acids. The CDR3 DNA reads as TGTGCCTGGAGTGCCTCGCCCACTGGGAACACTGAAGCTTTCTTT. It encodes CAWSASPTGNTEAFF.

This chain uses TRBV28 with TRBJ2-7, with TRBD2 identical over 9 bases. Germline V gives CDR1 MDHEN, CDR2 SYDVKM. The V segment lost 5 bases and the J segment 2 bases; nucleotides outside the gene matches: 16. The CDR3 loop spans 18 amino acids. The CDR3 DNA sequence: TGTGCCAGCAGTGCCCCCGGGACTAGCCCTTTAGAGGCCTACGAGCAGTACTTC. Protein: CASSAPGTSPLEAYEQYF.

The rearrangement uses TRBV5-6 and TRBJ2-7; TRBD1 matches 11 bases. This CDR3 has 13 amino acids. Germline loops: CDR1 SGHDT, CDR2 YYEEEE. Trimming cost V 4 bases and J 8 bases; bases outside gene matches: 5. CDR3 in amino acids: CASSLGTGGQQYF. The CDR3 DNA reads TGTGCCAGCAGCCTTGGGACAGGGGGACAGCAGTACTTC.

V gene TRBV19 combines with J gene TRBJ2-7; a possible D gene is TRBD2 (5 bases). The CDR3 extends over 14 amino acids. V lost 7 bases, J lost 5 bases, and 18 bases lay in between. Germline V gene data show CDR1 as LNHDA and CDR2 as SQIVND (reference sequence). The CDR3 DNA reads TGTGCCAGTACCCCCGGGGTCGGGTTAGACGAGCAGTACTTC. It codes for CASTPGVGLDEQYF.

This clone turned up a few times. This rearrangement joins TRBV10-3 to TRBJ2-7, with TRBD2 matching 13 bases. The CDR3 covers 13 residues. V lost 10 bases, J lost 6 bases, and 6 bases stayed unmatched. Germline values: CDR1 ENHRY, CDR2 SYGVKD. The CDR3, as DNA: TGTGCCACCACTAGCGGGAGGGCCAGCGAGCAGTACTTC. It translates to CATTSGRASEQYF.

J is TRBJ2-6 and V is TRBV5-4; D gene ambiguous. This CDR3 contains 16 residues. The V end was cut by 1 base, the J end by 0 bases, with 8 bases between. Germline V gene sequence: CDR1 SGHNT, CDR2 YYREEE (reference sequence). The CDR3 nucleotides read TGTGCCAGCAGCTTGCCAGGTATCTCTGGGGCCAACGTCCTGACTTTC. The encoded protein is CASSLPGISGANVLTF. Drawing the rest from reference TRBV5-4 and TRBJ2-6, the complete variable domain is ETGVTQSPTHLIKTRGQQVTLRCSSQSGHNTVSWYQQALGQGPQFIFQYYREEENGRGNFPPRFSGLQFPNYSSELNVNALELDDSALYLCASSLPGISGANVLTFGAGSRLTVL.

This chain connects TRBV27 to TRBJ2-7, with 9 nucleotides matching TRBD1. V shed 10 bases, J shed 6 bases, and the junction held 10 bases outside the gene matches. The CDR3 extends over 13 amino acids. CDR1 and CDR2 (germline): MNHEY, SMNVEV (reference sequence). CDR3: CATTGGGNGEQYF. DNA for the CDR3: TGTGCCACCACAGGGGGCGGAAACGGCGAGCAGTACTTC.

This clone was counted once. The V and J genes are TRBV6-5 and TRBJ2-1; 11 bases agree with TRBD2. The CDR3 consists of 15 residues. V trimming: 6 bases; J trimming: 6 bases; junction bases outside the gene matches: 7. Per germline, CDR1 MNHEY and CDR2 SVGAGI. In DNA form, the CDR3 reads TGTGCCAGCAGCCCCGGGACTAGCGGCCTCAATGAGCAGTTCTTC. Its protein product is CASSPGTSGLNEQFF.

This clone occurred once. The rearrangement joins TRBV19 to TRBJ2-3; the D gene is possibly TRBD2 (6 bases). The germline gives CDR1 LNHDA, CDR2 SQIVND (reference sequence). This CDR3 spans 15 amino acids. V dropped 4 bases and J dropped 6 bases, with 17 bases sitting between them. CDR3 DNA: TGTGCCAGTAGTACCGGGGGATTGGAGGGGGATACGCAGTATTTT. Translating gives CASSTGGLEGDTQYF.

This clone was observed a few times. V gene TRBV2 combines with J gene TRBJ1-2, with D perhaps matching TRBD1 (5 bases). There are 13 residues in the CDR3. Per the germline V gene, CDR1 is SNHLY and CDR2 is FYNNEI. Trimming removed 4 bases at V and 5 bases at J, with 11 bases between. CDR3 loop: CASSVGGRYGYTF. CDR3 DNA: TGTGCCAGCAGTGTCGGGGGACGATATGGCTACACCTTC. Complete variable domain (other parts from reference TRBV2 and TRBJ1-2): EPEVTQTPSHQVTQMGQEVILRCVPISNHLYFYWYRQILGQKVEFLVSFYNNEISEKSEIFDDQFSVERPDGSNFTLKIRSTKLEDSAMYFCASSVGGRYGYTFGSGTRLTVV.

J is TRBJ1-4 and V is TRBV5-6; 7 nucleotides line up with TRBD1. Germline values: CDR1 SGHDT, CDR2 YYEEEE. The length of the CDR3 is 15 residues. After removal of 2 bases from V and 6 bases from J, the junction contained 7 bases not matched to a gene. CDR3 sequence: CASSLQGPRDEKLFF. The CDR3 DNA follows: TGTGCCAGCAGCTTACAGGGGCCCCGAGATGAAAAACTGTTTTTT.

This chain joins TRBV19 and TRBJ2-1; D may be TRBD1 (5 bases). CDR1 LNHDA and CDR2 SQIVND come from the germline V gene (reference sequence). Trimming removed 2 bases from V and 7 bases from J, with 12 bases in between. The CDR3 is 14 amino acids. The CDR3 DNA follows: TGTGCCAGTAGTATAAGGCAGGGTGGGAATGAGCAGTTCTTC. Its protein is CASSIRQGGNEQFF.

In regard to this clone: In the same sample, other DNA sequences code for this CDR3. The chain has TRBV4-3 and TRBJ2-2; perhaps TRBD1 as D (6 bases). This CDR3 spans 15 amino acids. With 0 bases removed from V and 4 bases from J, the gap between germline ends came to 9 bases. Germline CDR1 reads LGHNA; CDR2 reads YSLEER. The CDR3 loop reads CASSQDQGSTGELFF. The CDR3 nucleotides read TGCGCCAGCAGCCAAGATCAGGGGAGCACCGGGGAGCTGTTTTTT.